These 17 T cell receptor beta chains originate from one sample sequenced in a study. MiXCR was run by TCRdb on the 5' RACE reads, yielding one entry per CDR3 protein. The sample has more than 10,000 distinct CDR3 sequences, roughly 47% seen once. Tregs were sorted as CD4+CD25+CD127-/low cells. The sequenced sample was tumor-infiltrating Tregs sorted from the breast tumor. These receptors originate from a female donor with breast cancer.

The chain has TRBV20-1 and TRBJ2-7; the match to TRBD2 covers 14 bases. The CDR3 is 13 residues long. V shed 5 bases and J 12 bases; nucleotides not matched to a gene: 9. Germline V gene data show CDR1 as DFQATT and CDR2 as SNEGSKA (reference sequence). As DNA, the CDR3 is TGCAGTGCTGATCCGGGGACTAGCGGGAGACCGTACGTC. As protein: CSADPGTSGRPYV.

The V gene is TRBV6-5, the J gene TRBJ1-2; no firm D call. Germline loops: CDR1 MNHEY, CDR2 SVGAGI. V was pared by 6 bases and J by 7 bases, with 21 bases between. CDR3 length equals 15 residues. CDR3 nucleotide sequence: TGTGCCAGCAGAACTACCGGACGAGCTCTGCGTGGCTACACCTTC. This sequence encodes CASRTTGRALRGYTF.

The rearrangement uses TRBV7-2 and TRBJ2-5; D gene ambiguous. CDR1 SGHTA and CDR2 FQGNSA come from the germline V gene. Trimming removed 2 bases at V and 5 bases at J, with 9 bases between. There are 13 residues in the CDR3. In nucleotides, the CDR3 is TGTGCCAGCAGCTTATCATGGAAGGAGACCCAGTACTTC. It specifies CASSLSWKETQYF.

CDR3 loop: CASSREFPPTEQFF. The CDR3 nucleotides are TGCGCCAGCAGCCGGGAATTCCCCCCGACGGAGCAGTTCTTC. The rearrangement uses TRBV4-3 and TRBJ2-1, with D hard to call. This CDR3 comprises 14 residues. CDR1 is LGHNA and CDR2 is YSLEER in the germline V gene. Trimming took off 4 bases at V and 10 bases at J, with 17 bases between the two ends.

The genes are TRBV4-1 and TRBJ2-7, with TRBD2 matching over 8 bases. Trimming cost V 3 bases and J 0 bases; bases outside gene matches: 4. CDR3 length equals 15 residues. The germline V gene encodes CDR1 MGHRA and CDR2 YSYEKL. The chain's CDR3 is CASSQIGRASYEQYF. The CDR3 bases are TGCGCCAGCAGCCAGATCGGGAGGGCCTCCTACGAGCAGTACTTC.

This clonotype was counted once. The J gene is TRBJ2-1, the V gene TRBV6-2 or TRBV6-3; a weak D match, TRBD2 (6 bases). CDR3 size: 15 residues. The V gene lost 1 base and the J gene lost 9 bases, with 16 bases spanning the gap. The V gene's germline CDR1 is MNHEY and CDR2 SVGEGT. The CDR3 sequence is CASSYLRGNNGEQFF. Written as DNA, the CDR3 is TGTGCCAGCAGTTACTTGCGGGGTAACAATGGTGAGCAGTTCTTC.

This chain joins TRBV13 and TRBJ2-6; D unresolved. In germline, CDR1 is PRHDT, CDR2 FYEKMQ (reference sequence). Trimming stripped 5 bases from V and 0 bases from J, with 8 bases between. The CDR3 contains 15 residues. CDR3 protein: CASSPRISGANVLTF. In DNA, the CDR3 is TGTGCCAGCAGCCCCCGGATCTCTGGGGCCAACGTCCTGACTTTC.

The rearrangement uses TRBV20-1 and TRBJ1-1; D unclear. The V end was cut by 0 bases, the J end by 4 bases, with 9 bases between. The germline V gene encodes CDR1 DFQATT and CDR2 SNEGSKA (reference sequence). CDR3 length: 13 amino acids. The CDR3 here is CSAREGITTEAFF. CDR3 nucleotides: TGCAGTGCTAGAGAGGGCATCACCACTGAAGCTTTCTTT.

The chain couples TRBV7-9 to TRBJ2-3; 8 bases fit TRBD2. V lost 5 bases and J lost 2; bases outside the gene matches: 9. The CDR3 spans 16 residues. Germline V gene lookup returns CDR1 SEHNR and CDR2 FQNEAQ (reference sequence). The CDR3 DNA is TGTGCCAGCAGCCACCAAATAGCGGGGATCACAGATACGCAGTATTTT. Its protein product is CASSHQIAGITDTQYF.

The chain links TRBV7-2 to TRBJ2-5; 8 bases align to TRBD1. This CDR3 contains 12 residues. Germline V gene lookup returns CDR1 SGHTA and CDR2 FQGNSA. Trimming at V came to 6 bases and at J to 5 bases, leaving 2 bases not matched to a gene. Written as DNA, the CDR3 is TGTGCCAGCAGGAGACAGGGGGAGACCCAGTACTTC. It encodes CASRRQGETQYF.

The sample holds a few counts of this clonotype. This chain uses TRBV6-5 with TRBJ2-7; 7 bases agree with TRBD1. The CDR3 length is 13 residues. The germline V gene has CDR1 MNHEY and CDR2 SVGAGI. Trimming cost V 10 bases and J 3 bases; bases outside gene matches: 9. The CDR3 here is CATTGIPFYEQYV. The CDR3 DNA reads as TGTGCCACGACAGGGATACCTTTCTACGAGCAGTACGTC.

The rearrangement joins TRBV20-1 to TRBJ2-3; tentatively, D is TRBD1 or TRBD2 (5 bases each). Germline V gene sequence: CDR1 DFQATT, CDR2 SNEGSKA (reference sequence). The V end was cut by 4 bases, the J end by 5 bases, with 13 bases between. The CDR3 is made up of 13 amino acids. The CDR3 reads CSAKGTTRDTQYF. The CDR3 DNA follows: TGCAGTGCTAAAGGGACCACGAGAGATACGCAGTATTTT.

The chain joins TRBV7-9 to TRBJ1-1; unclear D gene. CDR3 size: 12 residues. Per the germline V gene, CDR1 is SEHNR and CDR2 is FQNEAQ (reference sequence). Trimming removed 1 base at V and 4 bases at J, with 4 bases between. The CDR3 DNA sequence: TGTGCCAGCAGCTTAGGTCCCACTGAAGCTTTCTTT. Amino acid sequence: CASSLGPTEAFF. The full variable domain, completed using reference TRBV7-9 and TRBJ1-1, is DTGVSQNPRHKITKRGQNVTFRCDPISEHNRLYWYRQTLGQGPEFLTYFQNEAQLEKSRLLSDRFSAERPKGSFSTLEIQRTEQGDSAMYLCASSLGPTEAFFGQGTRLTVV.

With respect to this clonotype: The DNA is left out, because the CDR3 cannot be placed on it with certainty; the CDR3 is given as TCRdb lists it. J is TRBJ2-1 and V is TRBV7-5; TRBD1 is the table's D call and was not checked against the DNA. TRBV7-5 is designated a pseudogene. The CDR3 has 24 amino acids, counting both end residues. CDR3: CISVPEASGGCYLPYGQDNNEQFF.

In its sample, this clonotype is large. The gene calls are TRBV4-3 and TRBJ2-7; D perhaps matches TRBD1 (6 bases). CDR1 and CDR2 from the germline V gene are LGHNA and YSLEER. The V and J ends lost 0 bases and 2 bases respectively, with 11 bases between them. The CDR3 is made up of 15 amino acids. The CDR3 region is CASSQEGTNTYEQYV. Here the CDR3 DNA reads TGCGCCAGCAGCCAAGAAGGGACAAATACCTACGAGCAGTACGTC.

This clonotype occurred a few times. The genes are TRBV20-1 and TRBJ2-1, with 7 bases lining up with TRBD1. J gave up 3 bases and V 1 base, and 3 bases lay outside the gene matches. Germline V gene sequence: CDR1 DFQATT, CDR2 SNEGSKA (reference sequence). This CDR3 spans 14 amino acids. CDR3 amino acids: CSARVTGDYNEQFF. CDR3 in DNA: TGCAGTGCTAGAGTCACAGGGGACTACAATGAGCAGTTCTTC.

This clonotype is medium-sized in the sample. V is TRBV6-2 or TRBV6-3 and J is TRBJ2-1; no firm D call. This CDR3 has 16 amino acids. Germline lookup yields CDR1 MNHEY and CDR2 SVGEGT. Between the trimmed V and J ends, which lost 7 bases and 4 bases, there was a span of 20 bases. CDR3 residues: CASTSSARRDYNEQFF. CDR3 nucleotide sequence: TGTGCCAGCACCTCCTCGGCCCGTCGAGATTACAATGAGCAGTTCTTC.